Presented here are 5 T cell receptor beta chains from one specimen sequenced in a study of blood T cell repertoires in COVID-19 (dated by TCRdb to the early 2020s). The library was generated by the immunoSEQ multiplex PCR assay. Sourced from immuneACCESS, this table was stored by TCRdb with only in-frame sequences that have V and J called. A share of the clones is absent; for the studies checked, an unresolved V gene accounts for under half, and the remainder has no known explanation. Counted in this sample were about 120,000 clones; 81% of them appeared once. More than 9% of the sample is taken by the ten largest. Sequenced sample: peripheral blood. The receptors originated from a human donor in a cohort sampled during active COVID-19.

This chain joins TRBV4-3 and TRBJ1-2; 9 nucleotides match TRBD1. The CDR3 has 16 amino acids. The V gene end was trimmed by 1 base and the J gene end by 4 bases; junction bases not matched to a gene: 7. Germline CDR1 LGHNA, CDR2 YSLEER. The CDR3 bases are TGCGCCAGCAGCCAAGTGGGACAGGGTAATTCCTATGGCTACACCTTC. Translated, it gives CASSQVGQGNSYGYTF.

The rearrangement uses TRBV19 and TRBJ2-1; perhaps TRBD1 as D (5 bases). V was cut by 1 base and J by 8 bases, with 12 bases left in between. The germline V gene encodes CDR1 LNHDA and CDR2 SQIVND (reference sequence). The CDR3 totals 14 residues. The CDR3: CASSIGAGYYEQFF. CDR3 in DNA: TGTGCCAGTAGTATAGGGGCAGGGTACTATGAGCAGTTCTTC.

The chain combines TRBV7-8 with TRBJ1-5; no clear D gene. Per the germline V gene, CDR1 is SGHVS and CDR2 is FQNEAQ. The CDR3 is 14 residues long. Deletions cut 6 bases from V and 0 bases from J, with 9 bases between. For the CDR3, the DNA is TGTGCCAGCAGTTTTACAGATAGCAATCAGCCCCAGCATTTT. Its protein product is CASSFTDSNQPQHF.

The chain links TRBV21-1 to TRBJ2-5; the table's D call, TRBD1, has no DNA check behind it. TRBV21-1 is a pseudogene. This CDR3 is 15 amino acids long. CDR3: CASSSTGRPSETQYF. The CDR3 DNA follows: TGTGCCAGCAGCTCCACAGGGCGGCCTTCAGAGACCCAGTACTTC.

This sequence joins TRBV2 and TRBJ1-2; TRBD1 matches at 8 bases. The CDR3 runs 16 residues. V lost 0 bases and J lost 4; bases outside the gene matches: 7. The germline V gene encodes CDR1 SNHLY and CDR2 FYNNEI. The CDR3 loop reads CASSEAGDRPPYGYTF. The DNA for the CDR3 is TGTGCCAGCAGTGAAGCGGGGGACAGGCCCCCCTATGGCTACACCTTC.